The 3 T cell receptor beta chains given below trace back to one sample, sequenced in a study of radiotherapy plus CTLA-4 blockade in lung cancer. The data were produced by immunoSEQ multiplex PCR, yet TCRdb's version contains in-frame clones alone and is incomplete. Of tens of thousands of clones detected, around 86% appear once; the ten largest clones hold approximately 16%. The input for sequencing was peripheral blood, taken from a patient treated with radiotherapy plus ipilimumab. These receptor sequences come from a human donor with non-small cell lung cancer that progressed on radiotherapy plus ipilimumab.

The gene calls are TRBV5-1 and TRBJ2-5; 7 bases line up with TRBD2. Germline-derived CDR1 and CDR2 are SGHRS and YFSETQ. J was trimmed by 2 bases and V by 2 bases; bases with no gene match: 9. The CDR3 extends over 16 amino acids. The CDR3 bases are TGCGCCAGCAGCTTCCGGGGTAGCGGGTTACAAGAGACCCAGTACTTC. As protein: CASSFRGSGLQETQYF.

The chain combines TRBV5-4 with TRBJ2-2; D call uncertain. CDR3 size: 12 residues. Trimming pared 1 base from V and 6 bases from J, leaving 4 bases between. From germline, CDR1 is SGHNT and CDR2 YYREEE (reference sequence). CDR3 loop: CASSLSAGELFF. The CDR3 DNA reads as TGTGCCAGCAGCTTGTCGGCCGGGGAGCTGTTTTTT.

The chain links TRBV14 to TRBJ1-3; D gene ambiguous. Germline CDR1 and CDR2: SGHDN and FVKESK. The CDR3 is 12 amino acids. With 5 bases removed from V and 9 bases from J, the gap between germline ends came to 11 bases. CDR3 amino acids: CASSYVRGTIYF. For the CDR3, the DNA is TGTGCCAGCAGCTATGTCCGGGGCACCATATATTTT.